This T cell receptor (beta chain) was sequenced in a study of T cell responses to AZD1222 COVID-19 vaccine. CDR1 is MNHEY, CDR2 SVGAGI, per germline. V lost 2 bases and J lost 1, with 7 bases in between. The CDR3 loop spans 14 amino acids. TCRdb's table, derived via immunoSEQ multiplex PCR, lists solely in-frame clones and lacks some. The data show some 120,000 clones, 92% seen once. This TCR was recovered from an adult in good health. This chain links TRBV6-5 with TRBJ2-3, with no clear D. Sequenced material: peripheral blood, taken on day 0 of AZD1222 vaccination. In DNA, the CDR3 is TGTGCCAGCAGTTACCCTACGGGCACAGATACGCAGTATTTT. Protein product: CASSYPTGTDTQYF.